This T cell receptor beta chain derives from a study of T cells in Graves' hyperthyroidism and ophthalmopathy. Study-wide results and caveats: Separating ophthalmopathy from stable hyperthyroidism was achieved by a 13 V-J model. Most clonotypes expanded in the thyroid (above 0.001) were also present in blood.

Amplified TCR beta CDR3 regions derived from RNA transcripts. During a first-round RT-PCR of the TCR CDR3, the HTBI primer set was used. In TCRdb, the multiplex PCR reads were re-called with MiXCR into one record per CDR3 protein. The sample includes around 360,000 distinct CDR3 sequences, nearly 15% of them seen just once. The PBMCs had their origin in less than 13 ml of fresh peripheral blood. This clonotype was seen ten or more times. Its specificity is unknown. Germline V gives CDR1 MNHEY, CDR2 SMNVEV (reference sequence). With 10 bases clipped from V and 2 bases from J, the junction kept 14 bases outside the gene matches. The CDR3 has 16 amino acids.

The rearrangement uses TRBV27 and TRBJ2-3; 8 bases map to TRBD2. Material: blood. This clonotype originated in a woman aged 55-75 years with Graves' ophthalmopathy. DNA of the CDR3: TGTGCCACCCGGCCTAGCGGGTACTCAATCACAGATACGCAGTATTTT. This gives the protein CATRPSGYSITDTQYF.